This T cell receptor beta chain was sequenced for a study of blood T cell repertoires in COVID-19 (dated by TCRdb to 2020 to 2022). Regarding the study in general: Samples from collaborators originated in the United States, Italy and Spain and spanned both the acute and convalescent phases of COVID-19. The prospective study material was composed of cDNA or gDNA derived from T cells, B-cell-depleted T cells, or PBMCs. Subjects who had been exposed to COVID-19, were actively infected with it, or had recovered from it provided the deeply sampled blood TCRbeta repertoires that made up the dataset. The repertoires were made available in a free public database intended to serve as a resource for research on the immune response to SARS-CoV-2. The samples were drawn from the first 160 participants of the ongoing ImmuneRACE study and from 1,254 subjects provided by 6 global collaborators. A de-identified subject ID, COVID-19 status, age in years and sex were almost always included in the sample metadata. Where available, HLA class I and class II types were taken from metadata supplied by the sample provider and were not determined by assay-based typing. What the authors observed across the whole study: Clinical and demographic metadata were provided uncurated, with the amount varying by source and participant.

The CDR3 runs 13 amino acids, cysteine and phenylalanine included. Solely the CDR3 DNA is kept, with 39 bases framed from the first base. The CDR1 and CDR2 encoded by the germline V gene (reference sequence) are SEHNR and FQNEAQ. V was cut back by 0 bases and J by 5 bases, leaving a gap of 7 bases between them. Points on this clone: Its antigen specificity is not known. Base qualities are missing; no much larger clone stands one base away.

TCRbeta CDR3 regions were amplified from genomic DNA using the immunoSEQ Assay, a bias-controlled multiplex PCR. Per the original workflow: The number of nucleated cells in each sample was estimated by amplification of reference gene primers within the assay. To quantify the absolute abundance of each unique TCRbeta CDR3 rearrangement, sequence reads were collapsed and filtered. For each sample, productive Simpson clonality was calculated by taking the square root of Simpson's diversity index across productive rearrangements. Imported from immuneACCESS, the table was reduced by TCRdb to in-frame sequences with V and J called. These copies leave out some clones; in studies compared against another copy, an unresolved V gene accounts for under half, and the cause of the remainder is not known. D and trimming come from the DNA, and the V and J calls and clone size come from that table. This sample holds some 370,000 clones; 85% to 90% were observed only once. The ten largest clones take up roughly 6.8% of the sample.

The collaborating institutions used their own protocols to collect whole blood in K2EDTA tubes. Collaborator samples were shipped for TCRbeta analysis as frozen whole blood, isolated PBMCs, or DNA extracted from either sample type. This TCR was recovered from a man aged 18 to 29 with active or convalescent COVID-19. The rearranged segments are TRBV7-9 and TRBJ2-5, with an unclear D gene assignment. Sequenced sample: peripheral blood. The CDR3 region has the sequence CASSLAQAETQYF. The DNA reads TGTGCCAGCAGCTTAGCTCAGGCGGAGACCCAGTACTTC.